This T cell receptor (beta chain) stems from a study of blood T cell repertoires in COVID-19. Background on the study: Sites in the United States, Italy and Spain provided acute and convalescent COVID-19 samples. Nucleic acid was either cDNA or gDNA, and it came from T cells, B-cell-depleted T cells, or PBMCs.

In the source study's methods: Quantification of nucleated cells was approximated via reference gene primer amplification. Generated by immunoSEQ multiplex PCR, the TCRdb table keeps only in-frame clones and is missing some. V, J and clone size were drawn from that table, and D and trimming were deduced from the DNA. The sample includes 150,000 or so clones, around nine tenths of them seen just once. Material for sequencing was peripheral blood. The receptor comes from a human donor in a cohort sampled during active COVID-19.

The CDR3 sequence: CAISDEAVTTNTGELFF. In DNA, the CDR3 is TGTGCCATCAGTGACGAGGCAGTCACTACGAACACCGGGGAGCTGTTTTTT. The J gene is TRBJ2-2, the V gene TRBV10-3; D gene uncertain. Trimming removed 3 bases from V and 0 bases from J, with 14 bases in between. Germline V gene lookup returns CDR1 ENHRY and CDR2 SYGVKD. The CDR3 loop spans 17 amino acids.